Listed below are T cell receptor beta chains from one sample, sequenced in a study of siplizumab effects on memory and regulatory T cells. TCRdb's table, derived via immunoSEQ multiplex PCR, lists solely in-frame clones and lacks some. The table records approximately 94,000 clones, 91% of them present only once. Sequenced sample: CD4+ T cells sorted from blood. The source is a human donor in good health. Both conserved end residues are part of each CDR3. The D gene is left open where the match is weak. Some rows mark clone size as missing; the rest say once, few, many or name a class of expanded clone.

V gene: TRBV5-6
clone size: .
J gene: TRBJ2-1
D gene: TRBD2
CDR3 DNA: TGTGCCAGCAGCACGACTAGCGGGGGTCCGCGTCTCGGCGATGAGCAGTTCTTC
CDR3 protein: CASSTTSGGPRLGDEQFF

V gene: TRBV6-5
clone size: .
J gene: TRBJ1-6
D gene: TRBD1
CDR3 DNA: TGTGCCAGCAGCACCACAGGGGTTGGATCACCCCTCCACTTT
CDR3 protein: CASSTTGVGSPLHF

V gene: TRBV19
clone size: .
J gene: TRBJ1-2
D gene: .
CDR3 DNA: TGTGCCAGTAGTATAGGAAGCCAGTCCTATGGCTACACCTTC
CDR3 protein: CASSIGSQSYGYTF

V gene: TRBV5-1
clone size: .
J gene: TRBJ1-4
D gene: .
CDR3 DNA: TGCGCCAGCAGCTTGGGGTCGACAACTAATGAAAAACTGTTTTTT
CDR3 protein: CASSLGSTTNEKLFF

V gene: TRBV19
clone size: .
J gene: TRBJ2-7
D gene: .
CDR3 DNA: TGTGCCAGTAGTCTCGGAGGGACGGAAGTATACGAGCAGTACTTC
CDR3 protein: CASSLGGTEVYEQYF

V gene: TRBV19
clone size: .
J gene: TRBJ1-5
D gene: .
CDR3 DNA: TGTGCCACATCACGGGACGGCGGAAATCAGCCCCAGCATTTT
CDR3 protein: CATSRDGGNQPQHF

V gene: TRBV30
clone size: .
J gene: TRBJ2-5
D gene: TRBD2
CDR3 DNA: TGTGCCTGGAGTGTAACAGTAGCGGGGGGGCACGTAGAGACCCAGTACTTC
CDR3 protein: CAWSVTVAGGHVETQYF

V gene: TRBV7-9
clone size: .
J gene: TRBJ1-6
D gene: TRBD1
CDR3 DNA: TGTGCCAGCAGCCGATATAACGGACAGGGGGGAGGTTCACCCCTCCACTTT
CDR3 protein: CASSRYNGQGGGSPLHF

V gene: TRBV7-8
clone size: .
J gene: TRBJ1-1
D gene: .
CDR3 DNA: TGTGCCAGCAGCATCGACGGGACAACGATTGGTGAAGCTTTCTTT
CDR3 protein: CASSIDGTTIGEAFF

V gene: TRBV9
clone size: .
J gene: TRBJ2-2
D gene: .
CDR3 DNA: TGTGCCAGCAGCTCTTCTTTACAGGGGAACACCGGGGAGCTGTTTTTT
CDR3 protein: CASSSSLQGNTGELFF

V gene: TRBV25-1
clone size: .
J gene: TRBJ1-2
D gene: .
CDR3 DNA: TGTGCCAGCAGTGAATCCTTCGGGGGCTGGTATGGCTACACCTTC
CDR3 protein: CASSESFGGWYGYTF

V gene: TRBV7-9
clone size: .
J gene: TRBJ2-7
D gene: .
CDR3 DNA: TGTGCCAGCAGCTTACTGCAGGGTCACTACGAGCAGTACTTC
CDR3 protein: CASSLLQGHYEQYF

V gene: TRBV2
clone size: once
J gene: TRBJ1-6
D gene: .
CDR3 DNA: TGTGCCAGCAGAGTAGACAGTAATTCACCCCTCCACTTT
CDR3 protein: CASRVDSNSPLHF

V gene: TRBV25-1
clone size: .
J gene: TRBJ1-2
D gene: TRBD1
CDR3 DNA: TGTGCCAGCAGTGATCAAACATCCGGGACAGGAAGCTATGGCTACACCTTC
CDR3 protein: CASSDQTSGTGSYGYTF

V gene: TRBV2
clone size: .
J gene: TRBJ1-5
D gene: .
CDR3 DNA: TGTGCCAGCAGTCGAGGGAATCAGCCCCAGCATTTT
CDR3 protein: CASSRGNQPQHF

V gene: TRBV18
clone size: .
J gene: TRBJ1-3
D gene: .
CDR3 DNA: TGTGCCAGCTCCTGGGCCGACAGGGGAAACACCATATATTTT
CDR3 protein: CASSWADRGNTIYF

V gene: TRBV27
clone size: .
J gene: TRBJ1-1
D gene: TRBD1
CDR3 DNA: TGTGCCAGCAGTCCTACAGGGGGTCCGAGGGCTTTCTTT
CDR3 protein: CASSPTGGPRAFF

V gene: TRBV28
clone size: .
J gene: TRBJ1-5
D gene: .
CDR3 DNA: TGTGCCAGCAGTTTATACGGGGGGGGCGGGGATAGCAATCAGCCCCAGCATTTT
CDR3 protein: CASSLYGGGGDSNQPQHF

V gene: TRBV27
clone size: .
J gene: TRBJ1-6
D gene: TRBD1
CDR3 DNA: TGTGCCAGCAGTCTCTCCGGGACAGATTATAATTCACCCCTCCACTTT
CDR3 protein: CASSLSGTDYNSPLHF

V gene: TRBV9
clone size: .
J gene: TRBJ2-3
D gene: TRBD2
CDR3 DNA: TGTGCCAGCAGTTTCCTAGCGGGGGAGTTTCTGGATACGCAGTATTTT
CDR3 protein: CASSFLAGEFLDTQYF

V gene: TRBV7-2
clone size: .
J gene: TRBJ2-1
D gene: .
CDR3 DNA: TGTGCCAGCAGCTTAGCCGGGGCCCCCCTAGTTGGGCAGTTCTTC
CDR3 protein: CASSLAGAPLVGQFF

V gene: TRBV2
clone size: .
J gene: TRBJ2-2
D gene: .
CDR3 DNA: TGTGCCAGCAGTGAATGGGGTACCGGGGAGCTGTTTTTT
CDR3 protein: CASSEWGTGELFF

V gene: TRBV28
clone size: once
J gene: TRBJ2-3
D gene: .
CDR3 DNA: TGTGCCAGCAGCTCGCCGGACGCGAGGGCTTTAGATACGCAGTATTTT
CDR3 protein: CASSSPDARALDTQYF

V gene: TRBV12-5
clone size: .
J gene: TRBJ1-2
D gene: TRBD1
CDR3 DNA: TGTGCTAGTGGCCTCGGACAGGGTAGGAACTATGGCTACACCTTC
CDR3 protein: CASGLGQGRNYGYTF

V gene: TRBV5-1
clone size: .
J gene: TRBJ2-3
D gene: TRBD2
CDR3 DNA: TGCGCCAGCAGCTCGGGACTAGCGGTAGATACGCAGTATTTT
CDR3 protein: CASSSGLAVDTQYF

V gene: TRBV4-1
clone size: once
J gene: TRBJ2-5
D gene: TRBD2
CDR3 DNA: TGCGCCAGCAGCCAAGTTAGACTAGCGGGGGGGCTGTCAGAGACCCAGTACTTC
CDR3 protein: CASSQVRLAGGLSETQYF

V gene: TRBV11-3
clone size: .
J gene: TRBJ2-3
D gene: .
CDR3 DNA: TGTGCCAGCAGCTCCGATGGTACCACAGATACGCAGTATTTT
CDR3 protein: CASSSDGTTDTQYF